This is a list of T cell receptor beta chains from one sample in a study of shared clonotypes between healthy human individuals. The method was immunoSEQ multiplex PCR; TCRdb's version includes in-frame clones alone and lacks a portion of them. The sample yields about 2.3 million clones, approximately 93% seen once. Sequenced: naive CD4+ T cells from PBMCs. These receptors were obtained from a man aged 18-30 years in good health. Some clones in this sample may be carry-over from other donors' samples. CDR3s include the opening cysteine and the closing phenylalanine or tryptophan. D genes are given only for firm matches. Clone size appears in some rows only: once, few, many, or a class for an expanded clone.

D: TRBD1
V: TRBV9
J: TRBJ2-1
size: -
DNA: TGTGCCAGCAGCGTGACAGGGGGCGCATTTAATGAGCAGTTCTTC
CDR3: CASSVTGGAFNEQFF

D: -
V: TRBV6-9
J: TRBJ2-1
size: -
DNA: TGTGCCAGCAGGTGGTGGGGATCAACCTACAATGAGCAGTTCTTC
CDR3: CASRWWGSTYNEQFF

D: -
V: TRBV28
J: TRBJ1-5
size: -
DNA: TGTGCCAGCAGTGACAGAAAAAATCAGCCCCAGCATTTT
CDR3: CASSDRKNQPQHF

D: -
V: TRBV7-9
J: TRBJ1-1
size: -
DNA: TGTGCCAGCAGCCGATGGGGCAGGGTGAATGGCACTGAAGCTTTCTTT
CDR3: CASSRWGRVNGTEAFF

D: -
V: TRBV20-1
J: TRBJ2-1
size: once
DNA: TGCAGTGCTAGTCGTGGAAATGAGCAGTTCTTC
CDR3: CSASRGNEQFF

D: -
V: TRBV6-6
J: TRBJ2-7
size: -
DNA: TGTGCCAGCAGTTACGGGACCTCAAGGGAGCAGTACTTC
CDR3: CASSYGTSREQYF

D: -
V: TRBV7-9
J: TRBJ2-5
size: -
DNA: TGTGCCAGCAGCCCCCGGAGGGAGCAAGAGACCCAGTACTTC
CDR3: CASSPRREQETQYF

D: TRBD2
V: TRBV7-3
J: TRBJ2-7
size: -
DNA: TGTGCCAGCAGCTTGGCGGGAGGACTCTCCTACGAGCAGTACTTC
CDR3: CASSLAGGLSYEQYF

D: -
V: TRBV18
J: TRBJ1-2
size: -
DNA: TGTGCCAGCTCACATCGTGGGCAGGTGGCCAATTTAGGCTATGGCTACACCTTC
CDR3: CASSHRGQVANLGYGYTF

D: -
V: TRBV7-6
J: TRBJ1-6
size: -
DNA: TGTGCCAGCAGCTTAAGGTCGGGGAGTTCACCCCTCCACTTT
CDR3: CASSLRSGSSPLHF

D: TRBD2
V: TRBV7-3
J: TRBJ2-3
size: -
DNA: TGTGCCAGCAGCGACCCGGGACTAGCGCGAATCACTGAGCCAGATACGCAGTATTTT
CDR3: CASSDPGLARITEPDTQYF

D: TRBD1
V: TRBV25-1
J: TRBJ2-5
size: once
DNA: TGTGCCAGCAGTGCTTCTCCGGGACAGGCAAAAGGTACCCAGTACTTC
CDR3: CASSASPGQAKGTQYF

D: -
V: TRBV6-1
J: TRBJ2-1
size: -
DNA: TGTGCCAGCAGTGAAGCGTACGTTGGTGGTGAGCAGTTCTTC
CDR3: CASSEAYVGGEQFF

D: -
V: TRBV28
J: TRBJ2-7
size: once
DNA: TGTGCCAGCAGTTTGGAACTCGCCTCTGACAGGCGAAGATCCTACGAGCAGTACTTC
CDR3: CASSLELASDRRRSYEQYF

D: TRBD2
V: TRBV2
J: TRBJ2-6
size: -
DNA: TGTGCCAGCAAGGGTGTCCGAGCGGGAGCTGGGGCCAACGTCCTGACTTTC
CDR3: CASKGVRAGAGANVLTF